This TCR beta chain stems from a study of beta chain features in type 1 diabetes. Study-wide results and caveats: Type 1 diabetes patients had moderately but significantly shorter TCRB CDR3s in all four CD4+ subsets.

The V gene's germline CDR1 is MDHEN and CDR2 SYDVKM. V was trimmed by 3 bases and J by 0 bases, leaving 4 bases between them. The CDR3 extends over 13 amino acids. The isolated RNA, all of it, was reverse transcribed, so expressed TCRB transcripts were what got sequenced. Only in-frame clones appear in the TCRdb table, and some are missing; sequencing was by immunoSEQ multiplex PCR. The repertoire has some 200,000 clones, roughly 16% of them found once; the top ten carry approximately 0.086%. A remark on this clone: Its specificity is not known. Other DNA sequences in the same sample also yield this CDR3.

The chain combines TRBV28 with TRBJ2-3; unclear D gene. The sequencing input was naive CD4+ T cells from blood. This sequence was found in a man aged 30 to 45 with type 1 diabetes. The CDR3 sequence: CASSLDSTDTQYF. CDR3 DNA sequence: TGTGCCAGCAGTTTGGACAGCACAGATACGCAGTATTTT.